The 17 T cell receptor beta chains below all came from one sample that was sequenced in a study of T cell responses to AZD1222 COVID-19 vaccine. Sequencing used immunoSEQ multiplex PCR; TCRdb keeps in-frame clones, though not all of them. The sample consists of 130,000 or so clones, roughly 93% of them appearing once. The starting material was peripheral blood, obtained 28 days after the second AZD1222 dose. The receptor set was obtained from an adult who received the AZD1222 COVID-19 vaccine.

The chain uses TRBV13 and TRBJ2-2; possible D gene TRBD2, 5 bases. Germline CDR1 and CDR2: PRHDT and FYEKMQ (reference sequence). Between the trimmed V and J ends, which lost 2 bases and 0 bases, there was a span of 10 bases. This CDR3 has 16 residues. Written as DNA, the CDR3 is TGTGCCAGCAGCTTATACGCGACTACGAACACCGGGGAGCTGTTTTTT. Translated, it gives CASSLYATTNTGELFF.

V is TRBV9 and J is TRBJ1-2; 7 bases are shared with TRBD1. Germline CDR1 is SGDLS and CDR2 is YYNGEE. V lost 3 bases and J lost 6; bases outside the gene matches: 2. The CDR3 is 12 residues long. The CDR3 protein is CASSAGGHGYTF. Written as DNA, the CDR3 is TGTGCCAGCAGCGCAGGGGGGCATGGCTACACCTTC. Using reference TRBV9 and TRBJ1-2 for the parts outside the CDR3, the full variable domain is DSGVTQTPKHLITATGQRVTLRCSPRSGDLSVYWYQQSLDQGLQFLIQYYNGEERAKGNILERFSAQQFPDLHSELNLSSLELGDSALYFCASSAGGHGYTFGSGTRLTVV.

The genes are TRBV5-5 and TRBJ1-1; 8 nucleotides align to TRBD1. Germline values: CDR1 SGHKS, CDR2 YYEKEE (reference sequence). With V trimmed by 4 bases and J by 11 bases, 16 bases remained unmatched. The CDR3 length is 15 residues. CDR3 coding DNA: TGTGCCAGCAGCCACTACCCCTCGGACAGGGCAGATGCTTTCTTT. Residues: CASSHYPSDRADAFF. The full variable domain, its missing parts supplied by reference TRBV5-5 and TRBJ1-1, is DAGVTQSPTHLIKTRGQQVTLRCSPISGHKSVSWYQQVLGQGPQFIFQYYEKEERGRGNFPDRFSARQFPNYSSELNVNALLLGDSALYLCASSHYPSDRADAFFGQGTRLTVV.

The chain couples TRBV5-4 to TRBJ1-1, with a tentative D call TRBD1 (6 bases). Trimming cost V 6 bases and J 2 bases, with 17 bases left between them. This CDR3 contains 15 residues. From germline, CDR1 is SGHNT and CDR2 YYREEE (reference sequence). CDR3 bases: TGTGCCAGCACCATCCCAGGGACAACTAACACTGAAGCTTTCTTT. Translated: CASTIPGTTNTEAFF.

This chain joins TRBV6-5 and TRBJ1-1, with D unresolved. The V and J ends lost 2 bases and 5 bases respectively, with 15 bases between them. The CDR3 sequence is 15 residues long. CDR1 MNHEY and CDR2 SVGAGI come from the germline V gene. The DNA of the CDR3 is TGTGCCAGCAGTTACCTTTCAGGAAGGGAAACTGAAGCTTTCTTT. It translates to CASSYLSGRETEAFF.

J is TRBJ1-1 and V is TRBV3-1 (or the pseudogene TRBV3-2); 12 positions match TRBD1. CDR3 length: 16 amino acids. The V gene end was trimmed by 3 bases and the J gene end by 5 bases; junction bases not matched to a gene: 7. Germline values: CDR1 LGHDT, CDR2 YNNKEL (reference sequence). The CDR3 protein is CASSQRDRGRGTEAFF. For the CDR3, the DNA is TGTGCCAGCAGCCAGAGGGACAGGGGGCGCGGTACTGAAGCTTTCTTT.

The chain has TRBV28 and TRBJ1-3; D remains ambiguous. The V gene's germline CDR1 is MDHEN and CDR2 SYDVKM. This CDR3 spans 16 amino acids. V lost 2 bases and J lost 1, with 12 bases in between. CDR3 region: CASSLGNRASGNTIYF. The CDR3 nucleotides read TGTGCCAGCAGTTTAGGGAACAGAGCGTCTGGAAACACCATATATTTT.

The chain has TRBV6-5 and TRBJ1-2, with D perhaps matching TRBD1 (5 bases). CDR3 length equals 13 residues. The V gene's germline CDR1 is MNHEY and CDR2 SVGAGI. Trimming removed 7 bases at V and 2 bases at J, with 11 bases between. CDR3 sequence: CASTIGTNYGYTF. CDR3 coding DNA: TGTGCCAGCACAATTGGGACGAACTATGGCTACACCTTC.

This rearrangement joins TRBV28 to TRBJ2-1; TRBD1 matches 9 bases. The CDR3 length is 14 residues. CDR1 and CDR2 (germline): MDHEN, SYDVKM. Trimming at V came to 4 bases and at J to 12 bases, leaving 10 bases not matched to a gene. CDR3 loop: CASSSDRGRGGQFF. CDR3 in DNA: TGTGCCAGCAGTTCGGACAGGGGTCGAGGGGGGCAGTTCTTC.

This clone has a single count. The chain employs TRBV7-8 and TRBJ2-7; TRBD1 matches at 8 bases. The CDR3 is 15 amino acids. CDR1 and CDR2 from the germline V gene are SGHVS and FQNEAQ. With 3 bases clipped from V and 2 bases from J, the junction kept 6 bases outside the gene matches. DNA for the CDR3: TGTGCCAGCAGCTTCCCCGGGACAGGACCCTACGAGCAGTACTTC. It specifies CASSFPGTGPYEQYF.

This chain joins TRBV2 and TRBJ2-5; D not certain. V lost 7 bases to trimming and J lost 7 bases, with 13 bases between them. This CDR3 spans 12 amino acids. CDR1 and CDR2 from the germline V gene are SNHLY and FYNNEI. CDR3 DNA: TGTGCCAGCACGCGAGAAGATCGGACCCAGTACTTC. It encodes CASTREDRTQYF.

The genes are TRBV27 and TRBJ2-7; 8 bases map to TRBD1. Trimming took 5 bases from V and 7 from J; bases not matched to a gene: 10. The CDR3 covers 14 residues. The V gene's germline CDR1 is MNHEY and CDR2 SMNVEV (reference sequence). This CDR3 is CASSTRTGMDEQYF. CDR3 coding DNA: TGTGCCAGCAGTACGCGGACAGGGATGGATGAGCAGTACTTC.

This sequence joins TRBV24-1 and TRBJ1-5, with D unresolved. V lost 9 bases and J lost 3, with 11 bases in between. The CDR3 contains 13 residues. Looked up from germline, CDR1 is KGHDR and CDR2 is SFDVKD. The CDR3 protein is CATDRRVNQPQHF. The CDR3, as DNA: TGTGCCACCGATCGGAGGGTCAATCAGCCCCAGCATTTT.

The rearrangement links TRBV30 to TRBJ2-7, with D possibly being TRBD2 (5 bases). This CDR3 is built from 15 residues. The V and J ends lost 0 bases and 6 bases respectively, with 18 bases between them. From germline, CDR1 is GTSNPN and CDR2 SVGIG (reference sequence). CDR3 loop: CAWSVLGPLRGEQYF. The CDR3 DNA sequence: TGTGCCTGGAGTGTATTGGGCCCACTACGGGGCGAGCAGTACTTC.

The rearrangement joins TRBV2 to TRBJ1-5, with a weak D call TRBD1 (5 bases). CDR3 length: 15 residues. V lost 4 bases to trimming and J lost 5 bases, with 15 bases between them. Germline values: CDR1 SNHLY, CDR2 FYNNEI. DNA of the CDR3: TGTGCCAGCAGTGGGGGAAAGGGGTGGGATCAGCCCCAGCATTTT. Translating it yields CASSGGKGWDQPQHF.

The chain is built from TRBV5-1 and TRBJ1-5; no clear D gene. CDR3 size: 14 residues. Germline CDR1 SGHRS, CDR2 YFSETQ. Trimming stripped 4 bases from V and 6 bases from J, with 14 bases between. The CDR3 DNA reads as TGCGCCAGCAGCCCGGAGGGAGTTGGTCAGCCCCAGCATTTT. As protein: CASSPEGVGQPQHF.

On this clone: The junction and the germline gene differ at one end; a read error may be behind it. This chain joins TRBV19 and TRBJ2-7; 7 positions agree with TRBD1. Germline V gene data show CDR1 as LNHDA and CDR2 as SQIVND (reference sequence). This CDR3 is built from 9 residues. The CDR3 DNA reads as TGTGCCAGTAGTCGGGACAGCCCATTC. The encoded protein is CASSRDSPF.